Below, one T cell receptor beta chain is given with its context. Participant-given clinical history determined each cohort assignment. The method was immunoSEQ multiplex PCR; TCRdb's version includes in-frame clones alone and lacks a portion of them. This table has about 340,000 clones, more than 85% appearing once. This sample stems from a study of blood T cell repertoires in COVID-19. On the study more broadly: The cDNA or gDNA used as material had been derived from T cells, B-cell-depleted T cells, or PBMCs.

Deletions cut 5 bases from V and 4 bases from J, with 17 bases between. The CDR3 spans 15 residues. Germline CDR1 reads SGHTA; CDR2 reads FQGTGA. The TCR was taken from a woman in her thirties who had recovered from COVID-19. This chain joins TRBV7-3 and TRBJ1-2, with D possibly matching TRBD1 (5 bases). The sequenced sample was PBMCs or T cells enriched from blood (not recorded which). The CDR3 DNA sequence: TGTGCCAGCAGCCTACGTGGCAGGGATGCCTATGGCTACACCTTC. Translating gives CASSLRGRDAYGYTF.